This TCR beta chain was observed in a study of cytomegalovirus exposure and HLA in healthy donors. At the level of the study: Genetic ancestry analysis placed about 80% of the roughly 400 donors that were genotyped in the Caucasian-associated cluster. Study-wide results and caveats: Researchers left out some V segments, among them TRBV6-2 and TRBV6-3, as indistinguishable.

Trimming removed 0 bases from V and 7 bases from J, with 22 bases in between. Germline V gene sequence: CDR1 SGHAT, CDR2 FQNNGV. This CDR3 has 18 residues. Healthy people donating bone marrow made up the donors. 60 Vbeta and 13 Jbeta primers were used in PCR. Only in-frame clones appear in the TCRdb table, and some are missing; sequencing was by immunoSEQ multiplex PCR. The sample shows about 96,000 clones, approximately 75% of them seen only once. A note on this clone: No antigen is known for it.

The clonotype comes from a female donor in good health and CMV-seropositive. J is TRBJ1-5 and V is TRBV11-2; possible D gene TRBD1, 5 bases. Sequencing was carried out using PBMCs. Here the CDR3 reads CASSLDLNSGREGQPQHF. The CDR3 DNA reads TGTGCCAGCAGCTTAGATCTAAATTCCGGCAGGGAAGGCCAGCCCCAGCATTTT. Based on the CDR3 plus reference TRBV11-2 and TRBJ1-5, the full variable domain is EAGVAQSPRYKIIEKRQSVAFWCNPISGHATLYWYQQILGQGPKLLIQFQNNGVVDDSQLPKDRFSAERLKGVDSTLKIQPAKLEDSAVYLCASSLDLNSGREGQPQHFGDGTRLSIL.